This is a list of T cell receptor beta chains from one sample in a study of breast tumors, draining lymph nodes, adjacent tissues. TCRdb reprocessed the multiplex PCR reads with MiXCR, giving one entry per CDR3 protein. The data hold 50,000 to 65,000 distinct CDR3 sequences, with approximately 45% observed a single time. The specimen was breast tumor tissue. Receptors were obtained from a female donor with breast cancer. Some clones in this sample may be carry-over from other donors' samples. CDR3s include the opening cysteine and the closing phenylalanine or tryptophan. The D gene is left open where the match is weak. Clone sizes are given selectively: once, few, many, or a class where the clone is expanded.

CDR3 length	V gene	J gene	D gene	clone size	CDR3 protein	CDR3 DNA
12	TRBV7-9	TRBJ1-2	.	many	CASSVTGYGYTF	TGTGCCAGCAGTGTGACAGGCTATGGCTACACCTTC
16	TRBV5-1	TRBJ1-2	TRBD1	once	CASSRNPGGAGYGYTF	TGCGCCAGCAGCCGGAATCCAGGGGGCGCGGGCTATGGCTACACCTTC
13	TRBV12-3/TRBV12-4	TRBJ1-4	.	many	CASRVSTNEKLFF	TGTGCCAGCAGGGTATCGACTAATGAAAAACTGTTTTTT
14	TRBV19	TRBJ2-6	.	.	CATLKGSGANVLTF	TGTGCCACCCTTAAGGGCTCTGGGGCCAACGTCCTGACTTTC
14	TRBV5-1	TRBJ2-1	TRBD2	many	CASSFSGAYNEQFF	TGCGCCAGCAGCTTTAGCGGGGCTTACAATGAGCAGTTCTTC
16	TRBV4-3	TRBJ2-3	TRBD2	.	CASSQMGLAGGDTQYF	TGCGCCAGCAGCCAAATGGGACTAGCGGGAGGAGATACGCAGTATTTT
13	TRBV29-1	TRBJ2-1	.	.	CSVDGSSYNEQFF	TGCAGCGTTGACGGGAGCTCCTACAATGAGCAGTTCTTC
13	TRBV9	TRBJ2-6	.	.	CASSESGSNVLTF	TGTGCCAGCAGCGAGTCGGGGTCCAACGTCCTGACTTTC
18	TRBV20-1	TRBJ1-1	TRBD1	.	CSAKRLDRVGGVNTEAFF	TGCAGTGCCAAAAGACTTGACAGGGTTGGGGGGGTGAACACTGAAGCTTTCTTT
12	TRBV28	TRBJ2-7	.	many	CASRSGEYEQYF	TGTGCCAGCAGGTCAGGGGAGTACGAGCAGTACTTC
16	TRBV5-1	TRBJ1-2	TRBD1	once	CASSPRDSIAHYGYTF	TGCGCCAGCAGTCCCCGGGACAGCATAGCGCACTATGGCTACACCTTC
14	TRBV7-8	TRBJ2-7	.	many	CASSLAGSVYEQYF	TGTGCCAGCAGCTTAGCGGGATCGGTTTACGAGCAGTACTTC
15	TRBV7-2	TRBJ2-2	TRBD2	many	CASSLAVGGTGELFF	TGTGCCAGCAGCTTAGCGGTGGGAGGGACCGGGGAGCTGTTTTTT
14	TRBV6-2/TRBV6-3	TRBJ1-4	.	.	CASTYPGQTEKLFF	TGTGCCAGCACCTACCCGGGACAAACCGAAAAACTGTTTTTT
16	TRBV28	TRBJ2-2	TRBD2	.	CASSLYGLAGYGELFF	TGTGCCAGCAGTTTATACGGACTAGCGGGCTACGGGGAGCTGTTTTTT
11	TRBV2	TRBJ1-5	.	.	CASSVSRLEHF	TGTGCCAGCAGTGTTTCCCGCCTCGAGCATTTT
16	TRBV12-3/TRBV12-4	TRBJ2-7	.	many	CASSFQLAPSSYEQYF	TGTGCCAGCAGTTTCCAACTAGCTCCGAGCTCCTACGAGCAGTACTTC
14	TRBV2	TRBJ2-7	.	many	CASSERGRTYEQYF	TGTGCCAGCAGTGAACGGGGTCGGACCTACGAGCAGTACTTC
13	TRBV2	TRBJ1-2	.	.	CASSVDSGNGYTF	TGTGCCAGCAGTGTCGATAGCGGGAATGGCTACACCTTC
18	TRBV7-8	TRBJ2-2	TRBD2	.	CASSWRDYQRGITGELFF	TGTGCCAGCAGCTGGCGGGACTATCAGAGAGGGATCACCGGGGAGCTGTTTTTT
13	TRBV7-2	TRBJ1-2	.	once	CASRRTSGTSYTF	TGTGCCAGCAGAAGGACTAGCGGAACTTCCTACACCTTC
17	TRBV7-2	TRBJ2-7	TRBD2	many	CASSPPSGRAGDHEQYF	TGTGCCAGCAGCCCGCCGAGCGGGAGGGCCGGCGACCACGAGCAGTACTTC
12	TRBV6-2/TRBV6-3	TRBJ2-1	.	few	CASSHPRDEQFF	TGTGCCAGCAGTCATCCCAGGGATGAGCAGTTCTTC
13	TRBV29-1	TRBJ2-2	.	.	CSARSSGTGELFF	TGCAGCGCACGTAGCAGTGGCACCGGGGAGCTGTTTTTT
16	TRBV4-2	TRBJ2-1	.	many	CASSQESLASANEQFF	TGTGCCAGCAGCCAAGAATCCCTCGCGAGCGCCAATGAGCAGTTCTTC
13	TRBV6-1	TRBJ1-2	.	many	CASRGGRNYGYTF	TGTGCCAGCAGAGGAGGAAGAAACTATGGCTACACCTTC
17	TRBV19	TRBJ2-5	.	.	CASSTFSWENSNQPQYF	TGTGCCAGTAGCACGTTTTCTTGGGAAAATAGCAATCAGCCCCAGTACTTC
12	TRBV29-1	TRBJ2-7	.	.	CSADAGNGEQYF	TGCAGCGCAGACGCCGGGAATGGCGAGCAGTACTTC
15	TRBV7-3	TRBJ2-3	TRBD2	few	CASSLTSGNTDTQYF	TGTGCCAGCAGCTTAACCAGCGGGAACACAGATACGCAGTATTTT
13	TRBV5-4	TRBJ1-2	.	many	CASSHPDSYGYTF	TGTGCCAGCAGCCATCCCGACAGCTATGGCTACACCTTC
16	TRBV6-6	TRBJ1-3	.	many	CASSYSAGDSGNTIYF	TGTGCCAGCAGTTACTCGGCCGGAGACTCTGGAAACACCATATATTTT
18	TRBV20-1	TRBJ2-1	TRBD2	.	CSAPAILLAGGSANEQFF	TGCAGTGCCCCGGCTATCTTACTAGCGGGAGGTTCGGCCAATGAGCAGTTCTTC
15	TRBV7-9	TRBJ2-7	.	.	CASSDGQSLPYEQYF	TGTGCCAGCAGTGACGGACAGAGCCTCCCCTACGAGCAGTACTTC
12	TRBV7-2	TRBJ2-5	TRBD2	few	CASSLEGGAQYF	TGTGCCAGCAGCTTAGAGGGAGGGGCCCAGTACTTC
15	TRBV19	TRBJ1-4	.	many	CASSTRQNSNEKLFF	TGTGCCAGTAGTACCCGACAGAACTCGAATGAAAAACTGTTTTTT
15	TRBV5-1	TRBJ2-7	TRBD2	.	CASSLGVREGGEQYF	TGCGCCAGCAGCTTGGGGGTGCGGGAGGGCGGCGAGCAGTACTTC
17	TRBV18	TRBJ1-3	.	.	CASSPQSRGRSGNTIYF	TGTGCCAGCTCACCACAAAGCAGGGGTCGCTCTGGAAACACCATATATTTT
14	TRBV19	TRBJ1-1	TRBD1	.	CASKGTVGRTEAFF	TGTGCCAGTAAGGGGACAGTGGGGCGCACTGAAGCTTTCTTT
15	TRBV5-5	TRBJ1-6	.	many	CASSLDLDSYSPLHF	TGTGCCAGCAGCTTGGATTTGGACAGCTATTCACCCCTCCACTTT
12	TRBV20-1	TRBJ2-2	.	many	CSARDGLRELFF	TGCAGTGCTAGAGATGGGCTGAGGGAGCTGTTTTTT
14	TRBV3-1	TRBJ2-7	.	many	CASSQSRGSNEQYF	TGTGCCAGCAGCCAGAGTAGGGGGAGCAACGAGCAGTACTTC
14	TRBV5-5	TRBJ2-7	TRBD2	many	CASSLGLAGGEQYF	TGTGCCAGCAGCTTGGGGCTAGCGGGAGGCGAGCAGTACTTC
14	TRBV10-3	TRBJ1-5	.	once	CAISPGLASETQHF	TGTGCCATCAGTCCGGGACTAGCGTCAGAGACCCAGCATTTT
13	TRBV5-1	TRBJ2-7	.	many	CASSPVASYEQYF	TGCGCCAGCAGCCCGGTGGCATCCTACGAGCAGTACTTC
16	TRBV7-9	TRBJ1-2	TRBD1	.	CASSYQGQGGIYGYTF	TGTGCCAGCAGCTACCAGGGACAGGGAGGCATCTATGGCTACACCTTC
15	TRBV12-3/TRBV12-4	TRBJ2-1	TRBD2	many	CASSPDSGRSYEQFF	TGTGCCAGCAGTCCCGATAGCGGGAGATCATATGAGCAGTTCTTC
12	TRBV24-1	TRBJ1-5	.	.	CATSSSGRPQHF	TGTGCCACCAGTTCTTCTGGTAGGCCCCAGCATTTT
16	TRBV6-4	TRBJ2-3	.	.	CASSDEDRGATDTQYF	TGTGCCAGCAGTGACGAGGACAGAGGGGCCACAGATACGCAGTATTTT
15	TRBV27	TRBJ1-4	.	.	CASSHRGDNNEKLFF	TGTGCCAGCAGTCACCGGGGAGACAATAATGAAAAACTGTTTTTT
16	TRBV6-1	TRBJ2-7	.	.	CASSEVDGGGREEQYF	TGTGCCAGCAGCGAAGTCGATGGTGGAGGTAGGGAGGAGCAGTACTTC
13	TRBV9	TRBJ1-5	.	.	CASSASGAQPQHF	TGTGCCAGCAGCGCTTCAGGGGCTCAGCCCCAGCATTTT
14	TRBV7-2	TRBJ2-7	TRBD2	once	CASSPSGTNYEQYF	TGTGCCAGCAGCCCTAGCGGCACCAACTACGAGCAGTACTTC
13	TRBV6-5	TRBJ1-2	.	many	CASGLRGYHGYTF	TGTGCCAGCGGCTTGAGAGGGTACCATGGCTACACCTTC
14	TRBV7-9	TRBJ1-2	.	many	CASSYSGEGYGYTF	TGTGCCAGCAGCTACTCCGGGGAGGGCTATGGCTACACCTTC
12	TRBV6-1	TRBJ2-7	.	many	CASSDPYYEQYF	TGTGCCAGCAGTGATCCTTACTACGAGCAGTACTTC